This is a list of T cell receptor beta chains from one sample in a study of identical twins. Via MiXCR, TCRdb re-called the 5' RACE reads, giving one row per CDR3 protein. The sample carries 400,000 to 500,000 distinct CDR3 sequences, less than 20% recorded once. Sequencing used naive T cells sorted from blood. These TCRs come from a man aged 45-65 years in good health. Each CDR3 is given with its conserved first and last residue. The order of the fields is V gene, clone size, D gene, J gene, CDR3 protein, CDR3 DNA. The D gene is left open where the match is weak. Clone size is shown for a subset of rows, as once, few, many or a class of expanded clone.

V gene: TRBV7-9
clone size: many
D gene: NA
J gene: TRBJ1-3
CDR3 protein: CASSLDGTGTGNTIYF
CDR3 DNA: TGTGCCAGCAGCTTAGATGGTACGGGGACTGGAAACACCATATATTTT

V gene: TRBV7-9
clone size: many
D gene: TRBD1
J gene: TRBJ2-2
CDR3 protein: CARARQGPGELFF
CDR3 DNA: TGTGCCAGGGCCAGACAGGGGCCCGGGGAGCTGTTTTTT

V gene: TRBV4-3
clone size: many
D gene: NA
J gene: TRBJ1-4
CDR3 protein: CASSQGTATNEKLFF
CDR3 DNA: TGCGCCAGCAGCCAAGGGACAGCAACTAATGAAAAACTGTTTTTT

V gene: TRBV5-1
clone size: NA
D gene: TRBD2
J gene: TRBJ2-1
CDR3 protein: CASSLGVSGRAYNEQFF
CDR3 DNA: TGCGCCAGCAGCTTGGGGGTTAGCGGGAGGGCCTACAATGAGCAGTTCTTC

V gene: TRBV7-9
clone size: many
D gene: NA
J gene: TRBJ2-7
CDR3 protein: CASSPMDGQSYEQYF
CDR3 DNA: TGTGCCAGCAGCCCGATGGACGGACAGTCCTACGAGCAGTACTTC

V gene: TRBV15
clone size: NA
D gene: NA
J gene: TRBJ2-1
CDR3 protein: CATSRDIVGSEQFF
CDR3 DNA: TGTGCCACCAGCAGAGATATCGTTGGCAGTGAGCAGTTCTTC

V gene: TRBV9
clone size: NA
D gene: TRBD2
J gene: TRBJ2-5
CDR3 protein: CASSSGGGLVYF
CDR3 DNA: TGTGCCAGCAGCTCGGGGGGGGGACTTGTATACTTC

V gene: TRBV4-3
clone size: NA
D gene: NA
J gene: TRBJ2-7
CDR3 protein: CASSPKNGGILGEQYF
CDR3 DNA: TGCGCCAGCAGCCCAAAGAATGGGGGAATTTTGGGCGAGCAGTACTTC

V gene: TRBV4-3
clone size: few
D gene: NA
J gene: TRBJ1-2
CDR3 protein: CASSQSPRPKGGYTF
CDR3 DNA: TGCGCCAGCAGCCAATCCCCCCGGCCTAAGGGAGGCTACACCTTC

V gene: TRBV12-3/TRBV12-4
clone size: NA
D gene: NA
J gene: TRBJ2-7
CDR3 protein: CASSSSSFLNF
CDR3 DNA: TGTGCCAGCAGTTCCAGCTCTTTTCTGAACTTC

V gene: TRBV7-8
clone size: NA
D gene: NA
J gene: TRBJ1-4
CDR3 protein: CASSPLGGTNEKLFF
CDR3 DNA: TGTGCCAGCAGCCCTTTAGGGGGTACTAATGAAAAACTGTTTTTT

V gene: TRBV5-1
clone size: many
D gene: TRBD2
J gene: TRBJ2-1
CDR3 protein: CASSLEASGRYNEQFF
CDR3 DNA: TGCGCCAGCAGCTTGGAGGCTAGCGGACGCTACAATGAGCAGTTCTTC

V gene: TRBV20-1
clone size: few
D gene: TRBD1
J gene: TRBJ2-7
CDR3 protein: CSARRLDRGNYEQYF
CDR3 DNA: TGCAGTGCTAGAAGACTCGACAGGGGAAACTACGAGCAGTACTTC

V gene: TRBV7-2
clone size: many
D gene: NA
J gene: TRBJ2-2
CDR3 protein: CASSWVATGELFF
CDR3 DNA: TGTGCCAGCAGCTGGGTCGCCACCGGGGAGCTGTTTTTT

V gene: TRBV2
clone size: NA
D gene: NA
J gene: TRBJ2-5
CDR3 protein: CASSEALSPRETQYF
CDR3 DNA: TGTGCCAGCAGTGAAGCGCTTAGCCCGAGGGAGACCCAGTACTTC

V gene: TRBV4-3
clone size: NA
D gene: TRBD2
J gene: TRBJ2-7
CDR3 protein: CPSSLGRGYYEQYF
CDR3 DNA: TGCCCCAGCAGTCTTGGGCGGGGGTATTACGAGCAGTACTTC

V gene: TRBV20-1
clone size: NA
D gene: NA
J gene: TRBJ1-1
CDR3 protein: CSARELTLNTEAFF
CDR3 DNA: TGCAGTGCTAGAGAGCTGACACTGAACACTGAAGCTTTCTTT

V gene: TRBV6-5
clone size: many
D gene: NA
J gene: TRBJ1-1
CDR3 protein: CASSYSLGGKNTEAFF
CDR3 DNA: TGTGCCAGCAGTTACTCATTGGGTGGCAAGAACACTGAAGCTTTCTTT

V gene: TRBV5-1
clone size: many
D gene: TRBD1
J gene: TRBJ2-1
CDR3 protein: CASSLTGGSYNEQFF
CDR3 DNA: TGCGCCAGCAGCCTGACAGGGGGCTCCTACAATGAGCAGTTCTTC

V gene: TRBV5-1
clone size: many
D gene: NA
J gene: TRBJ2-3
CDR3 protein: CASSHGPTDTQYF
CDR3 DNA: TGCGCCAGCAGCCACGGACCTACAGATACGCAGTATTTT

V gene: TRBV29-1
clone size: many
D gene: NA
J gene: TRBJ2-3
CDR3 protein: CSVTPDTQYF
CDR3 DNA: TGCAGCGTCACTCCAGATACGCAGTATTTT

V gene: TRBV20-1
clone size: many
D gene: TRBD2
J gene: TRBJ2-1
CDR3 protein: CSAGTSGRYQGYNEQFF
CDR3 DNA: TGCAGTGCTGGGACTAGCGGGAGGTATCAAGGCTACAATGAGCAGTTCTTC

V gene: TRBV20-1
clone size: NA
D gene: NA
J gene: TRBJ2-1
CDR3 protein: CSAGTEGAWRGEQFF
CDR3 DNA: TGCAGTGCGGGAACCGAAGGAGCCTGGCGGGGTGAGCAGTTCTTC

V gene: TRBV20-1
clone size: NA
D gene: TRBD2
J gene: TRBJ2-1
CDR3 protein: CSARDSGGSYTEQFF
CDR3 DNA: TGCAGTGCTAGAGATTCGGGAGGGTCCTACACTGAGCAGTTCTTC